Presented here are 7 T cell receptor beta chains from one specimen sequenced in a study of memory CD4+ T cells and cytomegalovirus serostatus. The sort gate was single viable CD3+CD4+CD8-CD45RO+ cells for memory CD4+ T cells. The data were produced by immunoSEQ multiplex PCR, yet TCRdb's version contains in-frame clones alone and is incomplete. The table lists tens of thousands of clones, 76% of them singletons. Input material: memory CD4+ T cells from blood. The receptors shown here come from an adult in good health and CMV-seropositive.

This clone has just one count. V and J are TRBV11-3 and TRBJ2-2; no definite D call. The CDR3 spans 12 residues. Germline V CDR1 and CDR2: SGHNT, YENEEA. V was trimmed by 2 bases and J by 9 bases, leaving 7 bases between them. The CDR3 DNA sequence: TGTGCCAGCAGCTTAAAAAGGAGGGAGCTGTTTTTT. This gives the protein CASSLKRRELFF. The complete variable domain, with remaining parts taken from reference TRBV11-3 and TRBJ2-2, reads EAGVVQSPRYKIIEKKQPVAFWCNPISGHNTLYWYLQNLGQGPELLIRYENEEAVDDSQLPKDRFSAERLKGVDSTLKIQPAELGDSAVYLCASSLKRRELFFGEGSRLTVL.

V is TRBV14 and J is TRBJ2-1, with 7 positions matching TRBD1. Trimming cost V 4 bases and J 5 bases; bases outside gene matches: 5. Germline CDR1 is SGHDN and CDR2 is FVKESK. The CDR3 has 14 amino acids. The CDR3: CASSLLGQDNEQFF. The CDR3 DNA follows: TGTGCCAGCAGCCTACTCGGACAGGACAATGAGCAGTTCTTC.

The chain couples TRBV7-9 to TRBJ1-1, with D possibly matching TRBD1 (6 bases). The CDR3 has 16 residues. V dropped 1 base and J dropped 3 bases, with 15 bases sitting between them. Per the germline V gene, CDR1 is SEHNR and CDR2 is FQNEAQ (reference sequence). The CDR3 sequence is CASSLGSGDWDTEAFF. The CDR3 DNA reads TGTGCCAGCAGCTTAGGATCAGGGGATTGGGACACTGAAGCTTTCTTT.

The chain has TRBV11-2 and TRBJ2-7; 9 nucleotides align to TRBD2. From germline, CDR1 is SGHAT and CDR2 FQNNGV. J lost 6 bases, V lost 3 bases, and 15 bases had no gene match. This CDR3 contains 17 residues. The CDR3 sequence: CASSFSPPSGTKGEQYF. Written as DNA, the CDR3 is TGTGCCAGCAGCTTTAGTCCCCCTAGCGGGACCAAGGGCGAGCAGTACTTC.

The CDR3 sequence: CAGGTEYNEQFF. CDR3 nucleotides: TGTGCCGGCGGGACTGAGTACAATGAGCAGTTCTTC. The chain links TRBV2 to TRBJ2-1; D perhaps matches TRBD2 (6 bases). CDR3 length: 12 residues. V lost 11 bases and J lost 4, with 12 bases in between. Germline V gives CDR1 SNHLY, CDR2 FYNNEI.

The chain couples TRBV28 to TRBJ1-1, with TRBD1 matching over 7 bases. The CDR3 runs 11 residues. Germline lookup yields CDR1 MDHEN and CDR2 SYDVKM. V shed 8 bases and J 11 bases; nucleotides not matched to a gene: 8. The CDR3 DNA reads TGTGCCAGCTTCTGGGCAGGGGGGGCTTTCTTT. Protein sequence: CASFWAGGAFF. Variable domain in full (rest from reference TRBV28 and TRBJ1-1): DVKVTQSSRYLVKRTGEKVFLECVQDMDHENMFWYRQDPGLGLRLIYFSYDVKMKEKGDIPEGYSVSREKKERFSLILESASTNQTSMYLCASFWAGGAFFGQGTRLTVV.

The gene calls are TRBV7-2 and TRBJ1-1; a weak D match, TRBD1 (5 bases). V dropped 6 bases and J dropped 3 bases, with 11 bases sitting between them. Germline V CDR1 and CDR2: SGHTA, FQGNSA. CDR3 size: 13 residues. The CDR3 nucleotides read TGTGCCAGCAGGGAGGGGCGATACACTGAAGCTTTCTTT. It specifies CASREGRYTEAFF.